These 16 T cell receptor beta chains were sequenced from one sample in a study of cytotoxic CD8 clonotypes in ibrutinib-treated CLL. The protocol was immunoSEQ multiplex PCR, while the TCRdb copy is restricted to in-frame clones and leaves out a portion. The sample has about 300,000 clones; 67% are singletons. The source material was PBMCs, sampled after 36 months of ibrutinib treatment. The source of these receptors is a human donor with chronic lymphocytic leukemia.

The chain uses TRBV29-1 and TRBJ2-1; D gene unclear. V was clipped by 2 bases and J by 4 bases, with 21 bases between them. CDR3 length equals 17 residues. Per the germline V gene, CDR1 is SQVTM and CDR2 is ANQGSEA. CDR3 coding DNA: TGCAGCGTTGAATCCCAGCGCCCGCTGAGTGGGTACAATGAGCAGTTCTTC. Encoded protein: CSVESQRPLSGYNEQFF.

The V call is TRBV2, the J call TRBJ2-1, with a weak D call TRBD1 (6 bases). V was cut by 4 bases and J by 5 bases, with 18 bases left in between. This CDR3 contains 16 residues. Per the germline V gene, CDR1 is SNHLY and CDR2 is FYNNEI. The CDR3 protein is CASSGEQGFRDNEQFF. The CDR3 nucleotides read TGTGCCAGCAGTGGTGAACAGGGTTTTAGGGACAATGAGCAGTTCTTC.

The chain is built from TRBV29-1 and TRBJ2-1; a possible D gene is TRBD1 (5 bases). V gave up 3 bases and J gave up 0 bases, with 9 bases separating them. The CDR3 spans 14 residues. Per germline, CDR1 SQVTM and CDR2 ANQGSEA. This chain's CDR3 is CSVDRAPSYNEQFF. CDR3 coding DNA: TGCAGCGTTGACAGGGCCCCCTCCTACAATGAGCAGTTCTTC.

This chain connects TRBV5-1 to TRBJ1-3; maybe TRBD1 (5 bases). V was cut by 0 bases and J by 4 bases, with 11 bases left in between. The germline CDR1 and CDR2 sequences are SGHRS and YFSETQ. CDR3 length equals 15 residues. The DNA for the CDR3 is TGCGCCAGCAGCTTGGACAGGACTTTAGGAAACACCATATATTTT. Translation gives CASSLDRTLGNTIYF.

The chain employs TRBV9 and TRBJ2-7, with 12 bases that match TRBD2. Trimming at V came to 1 base and at J to 3 bases, leaving 5 bases not matched to a gene. This CDR3 has 16 residues. Germline CDR1 and CDR2: SGDLS and YYNGEE. CDR3 DNA sequence: TGTGCCAGCAGCGTAACGACTAGCGGGGGTTTCTACGAGCAGTACTTC. Translated, it gives CASSVTTSGGFYEQYF.

V gene TRBV7-7 combines with J gene TRBJ2-7; 7 bases are shared with TRBD2. The germline V gene has CDR1 SSHAT and CDR2 FNYEAQ (reference sequence). V gave up 5 bases and J gave up 5 bases; unmatched junction bases: 12. The CDR3 extends over 15 amino acids. The DNA of the CDR3 is TGTGCCAGCAGCCCGGGAGCGGGAACTGAGGACGAGCAGTACTTC. This encodes CASSPGAGTEDEQYF.

The rearrangement links TRBV28 to TRBJ2-7; perhaps TRBD1 as D (5 bases). CDR1 and CDR2 (germline): MDHEN, SYDVKM. The CDR3 totals 15 residues. The V and J ends lost 2 bases and 0 bases respectively, with 11 bases between them. CDR3 amino acids: CASSLLRVISYEQYF. The CDR3 nucleotides read TGTGCCAGCAGTTTACTCAGGGTAATCTCCTACGAGCAGTACTTC.

V is TRBV6-5 and J is TRBJ1-1; D remains ambiguous. V was cut by 1 base and J by 2 bases, with 8 bases left in between. Per the germline V gene, CDR1 is MNHEY and CDR2 is SVGAGI. The CDR3 extends over 14 amino acids. The DNA of the CDR3 is TGTGCCAGCAGTTACTTGGACGGCAACACTGAAGCTTTCTTT. It encodes CASSYLDGNTEAFF.

This clone was seen more than once but under ten times. The V gene is TRBV9, the J gene TRBJ2-1, with 7 bases aligning to TRBD2. The CDR3 is 14 residues long. Germline CDR1 SGDLS, CDR2 YYNGEE. Trimming removed 6 bases from V and 8 bases from J; junction bases left unmatched: 11. This CDR3 reads CASNPNGGSYEQFF. CDR3 DNA: TGTGCCAGCAACCCTAACGGCGGGAGTTATGAGCAGTTCTTC.

For this clone: A much more abundant neighbour one base away suggests this may be a read error. Other DNA sequences within the sample encode an identical CDR3. J is TRBJ2-5 and V is TRBV18; D is unresolved. Germline loops: CDR1 KGHSH, CDR2 LQKENI. CDR3 size: 11 residues. The V and J ends lost 1 base and 5 bases respectively, with 2 bases between them. CDR3 sequence: CASSPQETQYF. CDR3 DNA sequence: TGTGCCAGCTCACCACAGGAGACCCAGTACTTC.

J is TRBJ1-1 and V is TRBV19; D gene ambiguous. CDR1 and CDR2 (germline): LNHDA, SQIVND (reference sequence). V gave up 5 bases and J gave up 0 bases, with 13 bases separating them. This CDR3 comprises 15 residues. CDR3 sequence (DNA): TGTGCCAGTAGTCCCACTGCACAATTGAACACTGAAGCTTTCTTT. Translated: CASSPTAQLNTEAFF.

The table lists this clone with a count of one. V gene TRBV10-3 combines with J gene TRBJ1-1; unclear D gene. This CDR3 comprises 13 residues. Germline V gene lookup returns CDR1 ENHRY and CDR2 SYGVKD. V lost 1 base, J lost 6 bases, and 9 bases lay in between. CDR3 amino acids: CAISELNRAEAFF. The DNA for the CDR3 is TGTGCCATCAGTGAGTTGAACCGGGCTGAAGCTTTCTTT.

V gene TRBV5-1 combines with J gene TRBJ2-1; D call uncertain. This CDR3 comprises 13 residues. Germline V gives CDR1 SGHRS, CDR2 YFSETQ. V lost 2 bases, J lost 9 bases, and 12 bases lay in between. CDR3 nucleotides: TGCGCCAGCAGCTTACCCCTAGTGACTGAGCAGTTCTTC. Encoded protein: CASSLPLVTEQFF.

For this clone: One junction end disagrees with the germline gene, perhaps due to a read error. The chain employs TRBV6-5 and TRBJ2-7; D gene ambiguous. The CDR3 covers 12 residues. CDR1 MNHEY and CDR2 SVGAGI come from the germline V gene. The CDR3 DNA is TGTGCCAGCAGTGAACCACCCTACAAGCAGTACTTC. It is translated as CASSEPPYKQYF.

The genes are TRBV12-5 and TRBJ2-1; 8 bases are a match to TRBD2. Germline V gene lookup returns CDR1 LGHNT and CDR2 FRNRAP. The trim removed 7 bases at V and 3 bases at J, leaving 14 bases unmatched. The CDR3 has 17 amino acids. The DNA of the CDR3 is TGTGCTAGTGCCTCCTCCTTCGGACTAGCTCACTACAATGAGCAGTTCTTC. This sequence encodes CASASSFGLAHYNEQFF.

The chain joins TRBV15 to TRBJ2-1, with D tentatively TRBD2 (6 bases). V was clipped by 4 bases and J by 16 bases, with 26 bases between them. The V gene's germline CDR1 is LNHNV and CDR2 YYDKDF (reference sequence). The CDR3 contains 15 residues. CDR3 coding DNA: TGTGCCACCAGCACGTTCAACCGGGACTTTGTAACCCAATTCTTC. This codes for CATSTFNRDFVTQFF.